Below are 31 T cell receptor beta chains sequenced from a single sample in a study of CD8+CD57+ T cells in acquired aplastic anemia. According to the study, genomic DNA was the template for TCR beta VDJ and CDR3 profiling. TCRdb called the reads again in MiXCR, with one record for every CDR3 protein. Of about 190,000 distinct CDR3 sequences listed, around 50% are singletons. Sequencing was performed on sorted CD4+, CD8+, or CD8+CD57+ T cells (not recorded which) from PBMCs. The receptor set was obtained from a human donor in good health, serving as a control.

Many counts were recorded for this clonotype. The rearrangement joins TRBV28 to TRBJ1-2, with 7 bases matching TRBD1. This CDR3 is 14 amino acids long. Per the germline V gene, CDR1 is MDHEN and CDR2 is SYDVKM. V shed 8 bases, J shed 1 base, and the junction held 7 bases outside the gene matches. CDR3 sequence: CASLKDRLNYGYTF. The CDR3, as DNA: TGTGCCAGCTTAAAGGACAGGCTTAACTATGGCTACACCTTC.

The chain uses TRBV5-1 and TRBJ2-5, with 11 nucleotides matching TRBD2. CDR1 SGHRS and CDR2 YFSETQ come from the germline V gene. Unmatched junction bases numbered 3, after V lost 0 bases and J lost 2 bases. This CDR3 spans 16 amino acids. The CDR3 coding sequence is TGCGCCAGCAGCTTGGGGACTAGCGGGCCTCAAGAGACCCAGTACTTC. Its translation is CASSLGTSGPQETQYF.

The V and J genes are TRBV20-1 and TRBJ1-1, with a weak D call TRBD1 (5 bases). Trimming removed 6 bases from V and 1 base from J, with 18 bases in between. The CDR3 sequence is 15 residues long. The germline V gene encodes CDR1 DFQATT and CDR2 SNEGSKA (reference sequence). In DNA form, the CDR3 reads TGCAGTGCCCCAGCGCCCGGACAAGGGAACACTGAAGCTTTCTTT. Translation: CSAPAPGQGNTEAFF.

This clonotype turned up a few times. The chain couples TRBV7-9 to TRBJ1-2, with D unclear. Germline CDR1 and CDR2: SEHNR and FQNEAQ (reference sequence). V lost 5 bases and J lost 7, with 14 bases in between. This CDR3 has 13 residues. The CDR3 nucleotides are TGTGCCAGCAGCCCGCCGGTTCAGAGTGGCTACACCTTC. It encodes CASSPPVQSGYTF.

V and J are TRBV19 and TRBJ2-5, with D maybe TRBD2 (5 bases). The length of the CDR3 is 13 residues. Germline CDR1 and CDR2: LNHDA and SQIVND (reference sequence). V shed 6 bases and J shed 4 bases, with 12 bases lying between them. This CDR3 is CASRANSGETQYF. Here the CDR3 DNA reads TGTGCCAGTAGGGCCAACAGCGGAGAGACCCAGTACTTC.

This clonotype was counted at least ten times. The chain recombines TRBV11-2 with TRBJ2-7; D remains ambiguous. CDR3 length: 10 amino acids. V was clipped by 5 bases and J by 9 bases, with 8 bases between them. The germline gives CDR1 SGHAT, CDR2 FQNNGV. CDR3 protein: CASSHLGQYF. CDR3 coding DNA: TGTGCCAGCAGCCACCTAGGGCAGTACTTC.

CDR3: CASSLGGGPLYEQYF. CDR3 in DNA: TGTGCCAGCAGCTTAGGCGGGGGCCCCCTGTACGAGCAGTACTTC. The chain couples TRBV7-8 to TRBJ2-7; possibly TRBD2 for D (7 bases). Trimming pared 1 base from V and 4 bases from J, leaving 14 bases between. The CDR3 has 15 residues. Per germline, CDR1 SGHVS and CDR2 FQNEAQ. Full variable domain (outside the CDR3, taken from reference TRBV7-8 and TRBJ2-7): GAGVSQSPRYKVAKRGQDVALRCDPISGHVSLFWYQQALGQGPEFLTYFQNEAQLDKSGLPSDRFFAERPEGSVSTLKIQRTQQEDSAVYLCASSLGGGPLYEQYFGPGTRLTVT.

In its sample, this clonotype was seen a few times. The chain employs TRBV6-2 or TRBV6-3 and TRBJ1-5; D not resolved. Trimming shortened V by 7 bases and J by 14 bases, and 15 bases separated the two germline ends. Per germline, CDR1 MNHEY and CDR2 SVGEGT. The CDR3 is 11 amino acids. CDR3 residues: CASIGMYNEHF. CDR3 nucleotides: TGTGCCAGCATCGGGATGTACAATGAGCATTTT.

This clonotype was seen just once. As DNA, the CDR3 is TGTGCCAGCAGCGTAGACCCACGGACAGGGCCCAACACTGAAGCTTTCTTT. It is translated as CASSVDPRTGPNTEAFF. V and J are TRBV9 and TRBJ1-1; 8 bases line up with TRBD1. Germline V CDR1 and CDR2: SGDLS, YYNGEE. V trimming: 0 bases; J trimming: 2 bases; junction bases outside the gene matches: 9. The CDR3 runs to 17 residues.

The chain links TRBV3-1 to TRBJ2-1; 13 bases align to TRBD2. The germline V gene encodes CDR1 LGHDT and CDR2 YNNKEL (reference sequence). The CDR3 covers 15 residues. V was pared by 6 bases and J by 7 bases, with 6 bases of the junction left unmatched. The CDR3 nucleotides read TGTGCCAGCAGACTAGCGGGGGGGCTAGGGAATGAGCAGTTCTTC. Protein: CASRLAGGLGNEQFF.

The chain carries TRBV7-2 and TRBJ2-7; 8 bases are a match to TRBD1. Germline V gene lookup returns CDR1 SGHTA and CDR2 FQGNSA. The CDR3 is made up of 16 amino acids. V lost 5 bases, J lost 6 bases, and 15 bases stayed unmatched. DNA of the CDR3: TGTGCCAGCAGCCCACGGGACAGGAGGCGATGGCGCGAGCAGTACTTC. Amino acids: CASSPRDRRRWREQYF.

V gene TRBV4-3 combines with J gene TRBJ1-2; possible D gene TRBD1, 5 bases. Per germline, CDR1 LGHNA and CDR2 YSLEER. The CDR3 consists of 14 residues. V was shortened by 1 base and J by 3 bases, with 9 bases between the two germline ends. This CDR3 reads CASSQVGGHYGYTF. The CDR3 region has the DNA TGCGCCAGCAGCCAAGTGGGGGGACACTATGGCTACACCTTC.

The chain carries TRBV14 and TRBJ2-7; D is ambiguous. This CDR3 contains 12 residues. Germline CDR1 SGHDN, CDR2 FVKESK. V shed 5 bases and J shed 2 bases, with 7 bases lying between them. The DNA for the CDR3 is TGTGCCAGCAGCAAACTTGCCTACGAGCAGTACTTC. Its translation: CASSKLAYEQYF.

This clonotype showed up just once. The chain has TRBV29-1 and TRBJ2-2; either TRBD1 or TRBD2 may fit D (6 bases each). The V gene's germline CDR1 is SQVTM and CDR2 ANQGSEA. There are 13 residues in the CDR3. The V gene lost 7 bases and the J gene lost 0 bases, with 9 bases spanning the gap. CDR3 region: CSGGTTNTGELFF. The CDR3 DNA reads TGCAGCGGCGGGACAACGAACACCGGGGAGCTGTTTTTT.

For this clonotype: This may be a read error: a much more frequent sequence differs by one nucleotide. The chain is built from TRBV27 and TRBJ2-7; D might be TRBD2 (5 bases). CDR1 is MNHEY, CDR2 SMNVEV, per germline (reference sequence). The CDR3 is 13 amino acids. V was shortened by 2 bases and J by 5 bases, with 10 bases between the two germline ends. The CDR3 sequence: CASSLLSRDEQYF. In DNA, the CDR3 is TGTGCCAGCAGTTTACTTTCGCGGGACGAGCAGTACTTC.

About this clonotype: Given the absence of the conserved phenylalanine or tryptophan at the CDR3 end, a read error is likely. Because the CDR3's place on the DNA is in doubt, the DNA is left out and the CDR3 is given as listed by TCRdb. This chain connects TRBV20-1 to TRBJ1-1. From germline, CDR1 is DFQATT and CDR2 SNEGSKA (reference sequence). The CDR3 extends over 11 residues, inclusive of both ends. This CDR3 is CSARDSRRGGL.

This clonotype was detected many times. This chain uses TRBV4-2 with TRBJ2-2, with D perhaps TRBD1 (5 bases). CDR1 LGHNA and CDR2 YNFKEQ come from the germline V gene. V dropped 0 bases and J dropped 1 base, with 15 bases sitting between them. The CDR3 is 18 residues long. The CDR3 reads CASSQDSIGAGNTGELFF. In DNA, the CDR3 is TGTGCCAGCAGCCAAGATTCAATAGGGGCAGGGAACACCGGGGAGCTGTTTTTT.

This clonotype has more than one count but fewer than ten. The rearrangement joins TRBV29-1 to TRBJ2-5; 9 nucleotides agree with TRBD2. With V trimmed by 8 bases and J by 5 bases, 9 bases remained unmatched. The CDR3 covers 13 residues. Germline V gives CDR1 SQVTM, CDR2 ANQGSEA. CDR3 coding DNA: TGCAGCTTTAGCGGGGGTGTCCAGGAGACCCAGTACTTC. Translating gives CSFSGGVQETQYF.

V usage is TRBV10-2 and J usage is TRBJ2-7; 9 nucleotides align to TRBD1. The germline CDR1 and CDR2 sequences are WSHSY and SAAADI. The CDR3 runs to 12 residues. Unmatched junction bases numbered 0, after V lost 4 bases and J lost 5 bases. CDR3: CASSGTGDEQYF. The CDR3 DNA is TGCGCCAGCAGTGGGACAGGGGACGAGCAGTACTTC.

The chain recombines TRBV7-2 with TRBJ2-1; 9 positions match TRBD1. The CDR3 runs 15 residues. Per the germline V gene, CDR1 is SGHTA and CDR2 is FQGNSA. The V gene end was trimmed by 1 base and the J gene end by 12 bases; junction bases not matched to a gene: 10. CDR3 protein: CASSLGWDRVLGQFF. The CDR3, as DNA: TGTGCCAGCAGCTTAGGTTGGGACAGGGTTCTCGGGCAGTTCTTC.

This clonotype showed up just once. The chain employs TRBV6-6 and TRBJ1-2, with D possibly matching TRBD1 (6 bases). Deletions cut 7 bases from V and 3 bases from J, with 18 bases between. The CDR3 sequence is 15 residues long. Germline V gene data show CDR1 as MNHNY and CDR2 as SVGAGI (reference sequence). CDR3 sequence reads: CASTRTRGGYYGYTF. In DNA form, the CDR3 reads TGTGCCAGCACGCGTACTCGAGGGGGGTACTATGGCTACACCTTC.

The chain links TRBV15 to TRBJ1-5; tentative D call: TRBD1 (5 bases). CDR1 is LNHNV and CDR2 is YYDKDF in the germline V gene (reference sequence). With 3 bases removed from V and 2 bases from J, the gap between germline ends came to 20 bases. The CDR3 has 18 residues. As DNA, the CDR3 is TGTGCCACCAGCAGCGGAGGGTTACAGGCTGGGGGCAATCAGCCCCAGCATTTT. Translated, it gives CATSSGGLQAGGNQPQHF.

This clonotype was counted at least ten times. The chain is built from TRBV7-2 and TRBJ1-4; no reliable D call. The V end lost 1 base, the J end lost 8 bases, and 8 bases lay between the germline ends. The CDR3 spans 13 residues. CDR1 SGHTA and CDR2 FQGNSA come from the germline V gene. As DNA, the CDR3 is TGTGCCAGCAGCTTAGTCTATAGGGAAAAACTGTTTTTT. Amino acids: CASSLVYREKLFF.

The chain is built from TRBV7-2 and TRBJ1-1; the D gene is possibly TRBD1 (6 bases). There are 14 residues in the CDR3. Germline CDR1 is SGHTA and CDR2 is FQGNSA. Between the trimmed V and J ends, which lost 6 bases and 5 bases, there was a span of 16 bases. The CDR3 region is CASRPAGGRTEAFF. CDR3 sequence (DNA): TGTGCCAGCAGACCAGCTGGGGGCAGAACTGAAGCTTTCTTT.

The chain is built from TRBV19 and TRBJ1-2; 7 nucleotides agree with TRBD1. Germline CDR1 and CDR2: LNHDA and SQIVND (reference sequence). This CDR3 spans 15 amino acids. Unmatched junction bases numbered 12, after V lost 7 bases and J lost 4 bases. In DNA form, the CDR3 reads TGTGCCAGTACCCCGGGGCAGGGGGTTAGCTATGGCTACACCTTC. This codes for CASTPGQGVSYGYTF.

This clonotype was seen at least ten times. V and J are TRBV5-1 and TRBJ1-2; D might be TRBD1 (5 bases). Trimming took 4 bases from V and 4 from J, leaving 14 bases between them. The length of the CDR3 is 14 residues. Germline lookup yields CDR1 SGHRS and CDR2 YFSETQ. The CDR3 spells CASSHGQGIYGYTF. In nucleotides, the CDR3 is TGCGCCAGCAGCCACGGGCAGGGCATCTATGGCTACACCTTC.

Regarding this clonotype: A much more abundant neighbour one base away suggests this may be a read error. V and J are TRBV12-3 or TRBV12-4 and TRBJ1-2; D might be TRBD1 (5 bases). V lost 8 bases to trimming and J lost 3 bases, with 13 bases between them. The CDR3 sequence is 13 residues long. The CDR3 loop is CASQGPADYGYTF. The CDR3 nucleotides read TGTGCCAGCCAGGGACCCGCTGACTATGGCTACACCTTC.

This clonotype showed up many times. The chain is built from TRBV5-1 and TRBJ1-1; D perhaps matches TRBD1 (5 bases). V was clipped by 4 bases and J by 0 bases, with 13 bases between them. This CDR3 spans 15 amino acids. Germline CDR1 reads SGHRS; CDR2 reads YFSETQ. The CDR3 DNA is TGCGCCAGCAGCCCCACCCTGACAGTGAACACTGAAGCTTTCTTT. Translation gives CASSPTLTVNTEAFF.

In this sample, this clonotype turned up once. No conserved phenylalanine or tryptophan is present at the end of the CDR3, so a read error is the likely explanation. No DNA is shown, since the ends of the CDR3 on it are uncertain; the CDR3 is the one TCRdb lists. The V gene is TRBV19, the J gene TRBJ2-5; whether TRBD1, the table's D call, matches the DNA was not checked. The CDR3 length is 8 residues, termini included. CDR1 and CDR2 from the germline V gene are LNHDA and SQIVND (reference sequence). Here the CDR3 reads CASSRYRT.

This clonotype was detected ten times or more. This chain joins TRBV6-5 and TRBJ2-5, with 10 bases that match TRBD2. Losses at the gene ends were 6 bases for V and 3 bases for J; bases not matched to a gene: 4. The germline V gene has CDR1 MNHEY and CDR2 SVGAGI. The CDR3 sequence is 14 residues long. CDR3: CASSPLAGEETQYF. As DNA, the CDR3 is TGTGCCAGCAGCCCTCTAGCGGGGGAAGAGACCCAGTACTTC.

Ten or more counts support this clonotype. This chain connects TRBV9 to TRBJ2-5; TRBD1 matches 8 bases. Germline V lookup: CDR1 SGDLS, CDR2 YYNGEE. The CDR3 consists of 17 residues. With V trimmed by 1 base and J by 1 base, 9 bases remained unmatched. Here the CDR3 DNA reads TGTGCCAGCAGCGTATCGGCAGGGGGCCATACCCAAGAGACCCAGTACTTC. This gives the protein CASSVSAGGHTQETQYF.